Below, one T cell receptor beta chain is given with its context. What this receptor recognizes is not known. There are no base qualities to consult, and no much larger clone falls within one base. This sample was included in a study of cytomegalovirus exposure and HLA in healthy donors (dated by TCRdb to 2016 to 2017). Regarding the study in general: In an earlier analysis of roughly 500 of the donors, approximately 260 Gb of sequence data and approximately 120 million unique TCR beta sequences from about 180 million T cells were reported. The study combined high-throughput TCR immunosequencing, statistical association of individual TCRs with disease status, and machine learning to predict cytomegalovirus infection status. A later genetic analysis used genome-wide SNP genotypes for about three fifths of the 666 donors, treating that subset as a discovery cohort. Rather than drawing on any new phenotypic data, the later analysis identified candidate immune exposures from TCR beta sequences and the way those sequences occurred across donors. The study aimed to test whether signatures of past pathogen exposure could be identified by cataloging public T cell receptors. A later analysis re-analyzed previously published TCR beta repertoires from 600 to 850 donors and added high-resolution HLA genotyping to study TCR occurrence patterns. Of the 300 to 450 genotyped donors, more than 75% were placed in the genetic ancestry cluster associated with self-reported Caucasian donors. Alongside the repertoire data, information on donor age, sex, ethnicity and CMV serostatus was compiled. An earlier analysis of roughly 580 of the donors used high-throughput TCR beta sequencing to judge whether each TCR beta V gene segment behaved as functional or pseudogenic. Roughly five DR-DQ haplotypes were treated as single units for association and clustering because of strong linkage in the cohort. The study profiled the T cell repertoires of about 640 subjects by immunosequencing and related them to cytomegalovirus serostatus. HLA typing covered class I and class II loci at four-digit resolution. In addition to the first cohort of approximately 670 subjects, a separate validation cohort of 120 different subjects was used. Typing coverage differed by locus: A, B, C, DRB1 and DQB1 were typed in about 620-630 donors, DQA1 in 522, DPA1 in approximately 610, and DPB1 in just under 480. Among 300 to 450 genotyped donors of the cohort, an average of 235,054 unique TCR beta nucleotide sequences were sequenced per donor, roughly 18% of them non-productive. All discovery cohort repertoires had been generated on a single sequencing platform. About 300 gigabases of sequencing data and around 87 million unique TCR sequences were included in an early release covering 550 to 650 HLA-typed donors.

Preparation of the library involved the immunoSEQ multiplex PCR assay. For the multiplex PCR, a mixture combining 60 forward primers for TCR Vbeta segments and 13 reverse primers for TCR Jbeta segments was used. Amplification of the CDR3 region of rearranged TCR beta genes was performed with a multiplex PCR assay on genomic DNA. The amplified TCR beta libraries were sequenced on the Illumina HiSeq System as 87-base-pair reads. Per the original workflow: A later analysis tallied some 79 million unique TCR beta chains across the 700 or so repertoires, and approximately 9.9 million of those chains were shared by two or more donors. To remove PCR and sequencing errors, raw reads were error-corrected and collapsed into unique sequences using a nearest-neighbor algorithm that merged closely related sequences. V, D and J gene segments were assigned by aligning CDR3 sequences to IMGT reference sequences. Each retained sequence needed at least a six-nucleotide match to both a V gene segment and a J gene segment. A rearrangement counted as productive if the CDR3 had no stop codons and remained in frame with V and J, and every other rearrangement counted as non-productive. CDR3 was defined according to IMGT convention as the region running from the second conserved V-encoded cysteine to the conserved J-encoded phenylalanine. Sequences without an unambiguous match to a single V gene segment were excluded from the earlier analysis of over 500 of the donors. In an earlier analysis of 587 of the donors, V segments were called functional above 56.7% productive rearrangements and were called segregating when the between-donor standard deviation exceeded 5%. A statistical classification framework was developed to diagnose cytomegalovirus status using the catalog of TCR beta chain sequences. A later analysis assigned V and J genes by comparing TCR nucleotide sequences with IMGT/GENE-DB human TR gene sequences. In a later analysis, CDR3 sequences and most-parsimonious VDJ recombination scenarios were assigned using the TCRdist pipeline. In a later analysis, each TCR beta chain was defined by its CDR3 amino acid sequence together with its V-gene family, and reads lacking a unique V-gene family were excluded. A later analysis removed 592 highly shared, low-generation-probability nucleotide sequences to deal with suspected cross-contamination and a sequencing artifact. In a later analysis, a clonal expansion index for each public chain was calculated from normalized within-repertoire ranks of inferred template counts. In a later analysis, generation probabilities were computed using a VDJ recombination model fitted to out-of-frame rearrangements, and the results were checked against IGoR. Hypergeometric tests were used in a later analysis to score TCR-TCR, TCR-HLA and TCR-CMV co-occurrence, with a repertoire-size bias correction applied to the TCR pairs. False discovery rates were estimated in a later analysis by permuting HLA or CMV assignments 20 times. A later analysis grouped co-occurring TCRs with DBSCAN, adding TCRdist sequence similarity when clustering within HLA-allele-positive subsets. For co-occurrence clustering, repertoires with fewer than 30,000 or more than 120,000 public chains were excluded, along with roughly 5 repertoires with anomalous nucleotide sharing. TCRdb stores this immuneACCESS table with in-frame sequences only. Part of the clones is absent; in the studies checked, under half of the shortfall reflects unresolved V genes, and no reason is known for the rest. V, J and clone size reflect that table, while D and trimming were determined from the DNA. In this sample the table shows about 140,000 clones, about three quarters of which occur a single time. The top ten constitute 1% to 1.5% of the sample.

Study-wide findings and limitations: According to the authors, the approach could potentially be generalized to other disease states and immunological phenotypes. According to a later genetic analysis, donors in an Asian-associated ancestry cluster had fewer N-insertions in productive TCRs than the approximately 690-donor mean. This cohort had only TCR beta chains sequenced, and the lack of alpha or paired-chain data limited which features could be detected. Correlated functional status among segregating V segments might reflect linkage disequilibrium, but an unknown experimental factor could not be ruled out. Compared with equally common non-associated chains, HLA-associated TCR beta chains in a later analysis were more clonally expanded and had lower generation probabilities. The classifier was reported to diagnose cytomegalovirus status with high specificity and sensitivity in both the original cohort and the validation cohort. For the cohort, immune exposure information was limited to CMV serostatus. Presence/absence analyses assumed roughly uniform sequencing depth across donors, an assumption that may not hold. Because counts were too low, more than 15 rarely observed V segments, including chromosome 9 orphons, were excluded from the earlier analysis of under 650 of the donors. A few of the identified cytomegalovirus-associated TCR beta chains were confirmed in vitro to be specific for cytomegalovirus antigens. A later analysis reported that several top co-occurrence clusters appeared linked to parvovirus B19, influenza, CMV and Epstein-Barr virus. In the study, 150 to 200 TCR beta chains were listed as associated with cytomegalovirus. An association between a missense DCLRE1C variant and V-gene and J-gene trimming of TCR beta chains was found in a later genetic analysis and replicated in an independent cohort. In a later analysis, more than 15,000 TCR beta sequences were associated with specific HLA alleles at a false discovery rate of 0.05. In a later analysis, most CMV-associated TCR beta chains were found to appear HLA-restricted, with HLA associations seemingly driven largely by CMV exposure. A cluster of highly shared sequence variants was judged likely to represent a technical artifact of the sequencing pipeline. Because HLA typing was missing for some donors at each locus, association tests included only the typed subset. Most TCR sequences were observed very rarely across donors, whereas some public TCRs were present in many individuals. According to a later analysis, TCR association rates differed among HLA loci, with DRB1 alleles showing the most associated TCRs and HLA-C alleles showing the fewest. An earlier analysis of 587 of the donors showed that most TCR beta V segments appeared in productive rearrangements either about 87% or about 30% of the time, which broadly matched IMGT annotations. A further reported finding was that TCR beta sequences accurately predicted the HLA-A and HLA-B alleles for most subjects in the first cohort. Strong co-occurrence of HLA alleles, especially DR and DQ, made assigning TCR associations to individual alleles difficult. Some IMGT-functional V segments, including TRBV6-2 and TRBV6-3, could not be told apart with the 87-base-pair reads, so those segments were excluded.

The germline V gene supplies CDR1 SGHVS and CDR2 FQNEAQ. Spanning cysteine to phenylalanine, the CDR3 consists of 14 amino acids. The CDR3 DNA has 42 bases and is translated from base 1. V loses 1 base of germline sequence and J loses 8 bases, and the interval between the two ends is 14 bases. In total, roughly 710 healthy bone marrow donors made up the cohort. At the time of sampling, all cohort members were nominally healthy, though unrecorded immune exposures were likely present. The donor tested CMV seronegative, placing the donor among the 350 or so seronegative members of the cohort. A peripheral blood sample was collected from each donor, and TCR beta sequencing was performed on peripheral blood mononuclear cells. The Qiagen DNeasy Blood Extraction Kit was used to extract genomic DNA from the blood cell samples.

This chain is built from TRBV7-8 and TRBJ1-2; TRBD1 could be the D gene, as 5 bases match. The clonotype comes from a woman between 40 and 55 years old in good health and CMV-seronegative. Sequencing used PBMCs. The CDR3 protein: CASSLGRDLLGYTF. At the DNA level, the sequence is TGTGCCAGCAGCTTAGGCCGGGACTTATTAGGCTACACCTTC.